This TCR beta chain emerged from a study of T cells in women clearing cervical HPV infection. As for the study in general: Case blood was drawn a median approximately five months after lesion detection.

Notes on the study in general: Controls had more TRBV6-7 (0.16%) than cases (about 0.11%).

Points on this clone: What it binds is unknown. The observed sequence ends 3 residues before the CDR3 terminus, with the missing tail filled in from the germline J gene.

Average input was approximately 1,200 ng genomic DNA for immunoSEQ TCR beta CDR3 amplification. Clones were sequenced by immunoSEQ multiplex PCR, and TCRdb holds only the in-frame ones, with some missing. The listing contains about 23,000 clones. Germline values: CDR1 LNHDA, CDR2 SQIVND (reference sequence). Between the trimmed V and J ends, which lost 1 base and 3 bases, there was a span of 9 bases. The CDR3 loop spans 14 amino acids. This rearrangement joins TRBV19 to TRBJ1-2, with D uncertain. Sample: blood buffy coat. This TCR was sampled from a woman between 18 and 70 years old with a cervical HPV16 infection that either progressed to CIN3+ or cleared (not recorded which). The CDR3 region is CASSIGSGYYGYTF. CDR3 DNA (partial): TGTGCCAGTAGTATAGGTTCAGGTTACTATGGC.